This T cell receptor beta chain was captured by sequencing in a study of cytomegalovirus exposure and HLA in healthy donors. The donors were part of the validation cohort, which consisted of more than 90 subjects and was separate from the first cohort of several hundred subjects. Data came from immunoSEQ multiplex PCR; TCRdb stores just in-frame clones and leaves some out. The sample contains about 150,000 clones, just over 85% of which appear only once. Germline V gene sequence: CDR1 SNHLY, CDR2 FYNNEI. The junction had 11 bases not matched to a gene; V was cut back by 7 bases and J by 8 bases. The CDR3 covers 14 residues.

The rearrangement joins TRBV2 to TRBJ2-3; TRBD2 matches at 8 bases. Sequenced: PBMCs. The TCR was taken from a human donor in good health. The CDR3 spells CASTPAGARGTQYF. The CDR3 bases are TGTGCCAGCACACCAGCGGGAGCAAGAGGTACGCAGTATTTT.